The rows below give T cell receptor beta chains drawn from one sample of a study of shared clonotypes between healthy human individuals. Profiled with immunoSEQ multiplex PCR; TCRdb holds only in-frame clones, not every one. Of 2.3 million or so clones in the sample, 90% to 95% are singletons; the top ten hold 0.3% to 0.4%. The source material was naive CD4+ T cells from PBMCs. The receptors derive from a man aged 18 to 29 in good health. Some clones in this sample may be carry-over from other donors' samples. Each CDR3 is given with its conserved first and last residue. A D gene is named only where the DNA matches it firmly. Clone sizes are given selectively: once, few, many, or a class where the clone is expanded.

D	size	V	J	DNA	CDR3
-	-	TRBV27	TRBJ2-3	TGTGCCAGCAGTTTAGGACGGCACACAGATACGCAGTATTTT	CASSLGRHTDTQYF
TRBD2	once	TRBV5-1	TRBJ2-2	TGCGCCAGCAGCAAGGGACTAGCGGGAGTTAACACCGGGGAGCTGTTTTTT	CASSKGLAGVNTGELFF
TRBD2	-	TRBV2	TRBJ2-2	TGTGCCAGCCGTCGGGGCGTCAGCGGGAGCCGGGTCGGGGAGCTGTTTTTT	CASRRGVSGSRVGELFF
TRBD1	-	TRBV25-1	TRBJ1-1	TGTGCCAGCAGACAGGGGGCGAACACTGAAGCTTTCTTT	CASRQGANTEAFF
TRBD2	-	TRBV27	TRBJ2-1	TGTGCCAGCAGTTTGGGCGGGAGCTACAATGAGCAGTTCTTC	CASSLGGSYNEQFF
TRBD2	-	TRBV27	TRBJ2-1	TGTGCCAGCAGTCGGGGACTAGCGGGAGGGGGTAGGAATGAGCAGTTCTTC	CASSRGLAGGGRNEQFF
-	-	TRBV11-2	TRBJ2-1	TGTGCCAGCAGCATGACAGTTTCCTACAATGAGCAGTTCTTC	CASSMTVSYNEQFF
-	-	TRBV15	TRBJ2-5	TGTGCCACCAGCAGAGCTACAGGAATAAGTGAAGCGACCCAGTACTTC	CATSRATGISEATQYF
-	-	TRBV2	TRBJ1-5	TGTGCCAGCAGTGAAGTTAGACACGGTCAGCCCCAGCATTTT	CASSEVRHGQPQHF
-	-	TRBV5-6	TRBJ1-3	TGTGCCAGCAGCTTGGGGGCTACCTCTGGAAACACCATATATTTT	CASSLGATSGNTIYF
TRBD2	-	TRBV15	TRBJ2-7	TGTGCCACCAGCATAGGACTAGCGGGAGGATTTGGGCAGTACTTC	CATSIGLAGGFGQYF
-	-	TRBV2	TRBJ1-2	TGTGCCAGCAGTCCACCAAACCCGAATAACTATGGCTACACCTTC	CASSPPNPNNYGYTF
-	few	TRBV28	TRBJ1-1	TGTGCCAGCAGGGCAGGTGAAGCTTTCTTT	CASRAGEAFF
-	once	TRBV28	TRBJ2-5	TGTGCCAGCAGTCGGCTTGTGGGGGCCCAAGAGACCCAGTACTTC	CASSRLVGAQETQYF
-	once	TRBV28	TRBJ1-3	TGTGCCAGCAGTCTTGACAGGTTGGACACCATATATTTT	CASSLDRLDTIYF
-	-	TRBV6-5	TRBJ2-1	TGTGCCAGCAGTTACAATAGAAACAATGAGCAGTTCTTC	CASSYNRNNEQFF
-	-	TRBV6-6	TRBJ1-1	TGTGCCAGCAGTTACTCGAAGGGAAGCACTGAAGCTTTCTTT	CASSYSKGSTEAFF
-	-	TRBV9	TRBJ2-6	TGTGCCAGCAGCGTAGTAGCAGGGGCTGGGGCCAACGTCCTGACTTTC	CASSVVAGAGANVLTF
-	once	TRBV5-5	TRBJ2-7	TGTGCCAGCAGCTTTTATGGGACACCCTCCTACGAGCAGTACTTC	CASSFYGTPSYEQYF
-	-	TRBV11-2	TRBJ1-6	TGTGCCAGCATGGGGGGCAGCTCCTATAATTCACCCCTCCACTTT	CASMGGSSYNSPLHF
-	-	TRBV25-1	TRBJ2-1	TGTGCCAGCAGTCAGGGCCCCCATGAGCAGTTCTTC	CASSQGPHEQFF
-	once	TRBV7-2	TRBJ2-7	TGTGCCAGCAGCTTAGAGGCAGATTACGAGCAGTACTTC	CASSLEADYEQYF
-	-	TRBV5-4	TRBJ2-5	TGTGCCAGCAGCTTGCCCCAAGAGACCCAGTACTTC	CASSLPQETQYF
TRBD1	-	TRBV7-9	TRBJ1-3	TGTGCCAGCAGCATAGCGGACAGGGGCCCCTCTGGAAACACCATATATTTT	CASSIADRGPSGNTIYF
-	-	TRBV20-1	TRBJ2-5	TGCAGTGCTCCCCTGGGAGAGACCCAGTACTTC	CSAPLGETQYF
TRBD2	-	TRBV19	TRBJ2-7	TGTGCCAGTAGCCCGTGGACTAGCGGGAGGGCCCGGGAGCAGTACTTC	CASSPWTSGRAREQYF
-	-	TRBV28	TRBJ1-6	TGTGCCAGCTGCCCCGGGGGCAATTCACCCCTCCACTTT	CASCPGGNSPLHF
-	-	TRBV6-5	TRBJ1-2	TGTGCCAGCAGTTTTGGACAGAGACCGTACACCTTC	CASSFGQRPYTF
TRBD2	-	TRBV5-1	TRBJ2-5	TGCGCCAGCAGCTCTACCATTATAGCGGGAGGGCGGGGAGAGACCCAGTACTTC	CASSSTIIAGGRGETQYF
-	-	TRBV19	TRBJ2-3	TGTGCCAGTAGTAAGGGGGACACAGATACGCAGTATTTT	CASSKGDTDTQYF
-	-	TRBV19	TRBJ1-5	TGTGCCAGTAGAACCGTAGGACAGAATAGCAATCAGCCCCAGCATTTT	CASRTVGQNSNQPQHF
-	-	TRBV4-2	TRBJ2-7	TGTGCCAGCAGCCAAGTTCAGGCTTCTGGCGAGCAGTACTTC	CASSQVQASGEQYF
-	-	TRBV2	TRBJ2-5	TGTGCCAGCAGTAGCGGGGAGACCCAGTACTTC	CASSSGETQYF
-	-	TRBV6-5	TRBJ2-3	TGTGCCAGCAGTTTCCTGAAACGAGATACGCAGTATTTT	CASSFLKRDTQYF
TRBD2	-	TRBV7-8	TRBJ2-1	TGTGCCAGCAGCTTTCTTGTAGCTAGCGGAGACAATGAGCAGTTCTTC	CASSFLVASGDNEQFF
-	-	TRBV5-1	TRBJ2-7	TGCGCCAGCAGCCCGGCTGCAGGGCAGGACTACGAGCAGTACTTC	CASSPAAGQDYEQYF
TRBD1	-	TRBV7-9	TRBJ2-7	TGTGCCAGCAGCCGACAGGGGATACCGCAGCAGTACTTC	CASSRQGIPQQYF
-	-	TRBV30	TRBJ1-1	TGTGCCTGGAGTGTATGGGGGGGCACTGAAGCTTTCTTT	CAWSVWGGTEAFF
-	once	TRBV28	TRBJ1-1	TGTGCCAGCAGTTTATATCGACAGAGGAACACTGAAGCTTTCTTT	CASSLYRQRNTEAFF
TRBD2	-	TRBV9	TRBJ2-3	TGTGCCAGCAGCCCGCTAGCGGGAGCCTCCACAGATACGCAGTATTTT	CASSPLAGASTDTQYF
TRBD2	-	TRBV19	TRBJ2-2	TGTGCCAGTAGTAGGGGGACTAGCGGGAACACCGGGGAGCTGTTTTTT	CASSRGTSGNTGELFF
-	once	TRBV19	TRBJ1-1	TGTGCCAGTAGTATGAGGCGGACGACCTATAACACTGAAGCTTTCTTT	CASSMRRTTYNTEAFF
-	once	TRBV27	TRBJ2-7	TGTGCCAGCAGCCGCGTTTTGGGCGCCTACGAGCAGTACTTC	CASSRVLGAYEQYF
TRBD2	-	TRBV28	TRBJ2-5	TGTGCCAGCAGTTTATTGCCCAGCGGGAGGGCCGGGAAGACCCAGTACTTC	CASSLLPSGRAGKTQYF
-	-	TRBV6-6	TRBJ2-3	TGTGCCAGCAAGACGGGGGGCCGAGATACGCAGTATTTT	CASKTGGRDTQYF
-	-	TRBV18	TRBJ2-2	TGTGCCAGCTCGGACGGGCTGACCGGGGAGCTGTTTTTT	CASSDGLTGELFF
TRBD1	-	TRBV9	TRBJ1-4	TGTGCCAGCAGCGACGGTGGACAGGGGCCCACTAAAACTGAAAAACTGTTTTTT	CASSDGGQGPTKTEKLFF
TRBD1	-	TRBV28	TRBJ1-4	TGTGCCAGCAGACCGTCGCCCGGGACAGGGTATGAAAAACTGTTTTTT	CASRPSPGTGYEKLFF
-	-	TRBV30	TRBJ1-1	TGTGCCTGGAGTCCACCGAGGGGGAGAAACACTGAAGCTTTCTTT	CAWSPPRGRNTEAFF
TRBD1	-	TRBV19	TRBJ1-1	TGTGCCAGTAGTATGCGGAATGGGAGGGGGCGAACTGAAGCTTTCTTT	CASSMRNGRGRTEAFF
-	-	TRBV9	TRBJ2-7	TGTGCCAGCAGCGTAGCTATAGGCCCCTACGAGCAGTACTTC	CASSVAIGPYEQYF
TRBD1	-	TRBV27	TRBJ2-1	TGTGCCAGCAGTCCCCGACAGGGTGGGCCCTACAATGAGCAGTTCTTC	CASSPRQGGPYNEQFF
-	-	TRBV7-6	TRBJ2-5	TGTGCCAGCAGCTCCCGGATCATGGAGCGGGAGACCCAGTACTTC	CASSSRIMERETQYF
-	-	TRBV5-6	TRBJ1-2	TGTGCCAGCAGCCAAAAAACAGGGAACTATGGCTACACCTTC	CASSQKTGNYGYTF
-	-	TRBV28	TRBJ1-1	TGTGCCAGCAGTCCACCTTTTTCGGGGGGGGTCACTGAAGCTTTCTTT	CASSPPFSGGVTEAFF
TRBD1	-	TRBV25-1	TRBJ2-7	TGTGCCAGCAGTGACCGCGGACAGGGGTCCTACGAGCAGTACTTC	CASSDRGQGSYEQYF
-	-	TRBV5-4	TRBJ1-2	TGTGCCAGCAGCACGGCCGGGGCGCTTTATGGCTACACCTTC	CASSTAGALYGYTF
-	once	TRBV7-9	TRBJ1-2	TGTGCCAGCAGCTTATGGGGGGGTCCAACCATGAATGGCTACACCTTC	CASSLWGGPTMNGYTF
-	-	TRBV4-1	TRBJ2-1	TGCGCCAGCAGCCCGTGGGCGGCTGCCCCCAGTATTGGGGAGCAGTTCTTC	CASSPWAAAPSIGEQFF